This TCR beta chain was captured by sequencing in a study of molecular identifiers for immune sequencing clone quantification. Broader study findings: Reports indicate spiked Jurkat TCR RNA from one cell could be found among some 980,000 naive cells. Whereas naive cells kept under 1% of molecules in clones above 20 RNA copies, such clones held over 98% in effectors.

CD8+CD4-CCR7+CD45RA+ cells were sorted as naive CD8 T cells. As regards this clonotype: Its antigen is still unknown.

With listed TCR primers and previously described methods, bulk TCR libraries were prepared. TCRdb itself ran the PCR reads through MiXCR, one entry per CDR3 protein. The table records just over 95,000 distinct CDR3 sequences, approximately 24% of them present only once. This CDR3 is 15 amino acids long. Germline V gene lookup returns CDR1 LNHDA and CDR2 SQIVND (reference sequence). V lost 4 bases and J lost 7; bases outside the gene matches: 8. The rearrangement joins TRBV19 to TRBJ1-5, with 9 nucleotides matching TRBD1. Material: naive CD8+ T cells from blood, with Jurkat cell RNA spiked in. The subset denotes: FACS-sorted CD8+CD4-CCR7+CD45RA+ naive T cells. The sequence came from a human donor in good health. Some libraries in this study had Jurkat cell RNA spiked in. The CDR3 DNA is TGTGCCAGTAGTACCTCACAGGGGGCTGGACAGCCCCAGCATTTT. Amino acids: CASSTSQGAGQPQHF.